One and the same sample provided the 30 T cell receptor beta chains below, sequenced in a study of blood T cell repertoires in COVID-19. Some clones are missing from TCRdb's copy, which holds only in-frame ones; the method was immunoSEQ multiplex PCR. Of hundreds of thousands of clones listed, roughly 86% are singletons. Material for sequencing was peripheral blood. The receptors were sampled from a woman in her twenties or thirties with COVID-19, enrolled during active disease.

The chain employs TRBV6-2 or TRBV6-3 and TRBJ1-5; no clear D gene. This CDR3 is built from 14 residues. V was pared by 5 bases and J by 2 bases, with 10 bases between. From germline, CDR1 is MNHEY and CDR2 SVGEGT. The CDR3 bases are TGTGCCAGCAGTAAAAGGGAGGGCAATCAGCCCCAGCATTTT. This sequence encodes CASSKREGNQPQHF.

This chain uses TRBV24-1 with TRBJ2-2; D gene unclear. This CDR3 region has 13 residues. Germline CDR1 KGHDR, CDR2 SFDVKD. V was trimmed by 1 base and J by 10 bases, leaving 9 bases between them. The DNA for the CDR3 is TGTGCCACCAGTGATTTCGGGTTGACGGAGCTGTTTTTT. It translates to CATSDFGLTELFF.

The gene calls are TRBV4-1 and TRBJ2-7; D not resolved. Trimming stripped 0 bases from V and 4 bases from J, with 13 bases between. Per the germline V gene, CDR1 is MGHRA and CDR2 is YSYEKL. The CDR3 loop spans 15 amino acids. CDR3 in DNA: TGCGCCAGCAGCCAAGAGCCGAGCCCCCATTACGAGCAGTACTTC. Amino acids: CASSQEPSPHYEQYF.

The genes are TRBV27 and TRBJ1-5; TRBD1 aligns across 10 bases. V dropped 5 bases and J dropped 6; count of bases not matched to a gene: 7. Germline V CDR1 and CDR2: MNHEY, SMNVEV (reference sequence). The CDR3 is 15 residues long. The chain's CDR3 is CASSLRQGARQPQHF. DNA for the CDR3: TGTGCCAGCAGTCTCCGACAGGGGGCTCGTCAGCCCCAGCATTTT.

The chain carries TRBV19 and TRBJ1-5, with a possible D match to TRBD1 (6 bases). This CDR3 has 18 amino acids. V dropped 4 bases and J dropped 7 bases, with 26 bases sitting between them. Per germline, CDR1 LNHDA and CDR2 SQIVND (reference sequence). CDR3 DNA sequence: TGTGCCAGTAGTACCCGGCGGGGGCGGGGTAGTGGAGAACAGCCCCAGCATTTT. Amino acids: CASSTRRGRGSGEQPQHF.

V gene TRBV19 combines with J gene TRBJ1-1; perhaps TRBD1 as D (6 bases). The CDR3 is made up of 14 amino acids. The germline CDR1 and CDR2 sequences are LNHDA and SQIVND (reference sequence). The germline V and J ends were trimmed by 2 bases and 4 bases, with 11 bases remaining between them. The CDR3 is CASSIQGSGTEAFF. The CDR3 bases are TGTGCCAGTAGTATACAGGGGTCTGGCACTGAAGCTTTCTTT.

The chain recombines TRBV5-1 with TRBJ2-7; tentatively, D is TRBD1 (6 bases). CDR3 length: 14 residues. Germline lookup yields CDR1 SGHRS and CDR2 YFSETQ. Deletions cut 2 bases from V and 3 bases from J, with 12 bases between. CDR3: CASSFGQGNYEQYF. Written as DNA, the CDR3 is TGCGCCAGCAGCTTTGGGCAGGGGAACTACGAGCAGTACTTC. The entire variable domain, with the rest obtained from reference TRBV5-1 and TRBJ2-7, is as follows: KAGVTQTPRYLIKTRGQQVTLSCSPISGHRSVSWYQQTPGQGLQFLFEYFSETQRNKGNFPGRFSGRQFSNSRSEMNVSTLELGDSALYLCASSFGQGNYEQYFGPGTRLTVT.

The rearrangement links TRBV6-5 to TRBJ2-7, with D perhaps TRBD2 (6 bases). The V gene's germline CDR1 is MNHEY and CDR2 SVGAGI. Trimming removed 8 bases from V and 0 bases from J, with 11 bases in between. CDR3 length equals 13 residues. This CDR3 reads CASGRPSSYEQYF. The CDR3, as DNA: TGTGCCAGCGGGAGGCCCAGCTCCTACGAGCAGTACTTC.

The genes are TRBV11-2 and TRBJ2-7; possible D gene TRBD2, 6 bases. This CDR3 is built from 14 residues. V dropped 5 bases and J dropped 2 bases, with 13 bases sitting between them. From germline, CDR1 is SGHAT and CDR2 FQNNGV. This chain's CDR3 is CASSKATGAYEQYF. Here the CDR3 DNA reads TGTGCCAGCAGCAAAGCAACGGGAGCCTACGAGCAGTACTTC.

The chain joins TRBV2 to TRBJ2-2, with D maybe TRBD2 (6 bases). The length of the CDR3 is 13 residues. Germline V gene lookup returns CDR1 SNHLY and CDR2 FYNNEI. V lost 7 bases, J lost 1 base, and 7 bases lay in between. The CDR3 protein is CASMRENTGELFF. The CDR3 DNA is TGTGCCAGCATGCGGGAGAACACCGGGGAGCTGTTTTTT. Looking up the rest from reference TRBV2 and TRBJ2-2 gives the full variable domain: EPEVTQTPSHQVTQMGQEVILRCVPISNHLYFYWYRQILGQKVEFLVSFYNNEISEKSEIFDDQFSVERPDGSNFTLKIRSTKLEDSAMYFCASMRENTGELFFGEGSRLTVL.

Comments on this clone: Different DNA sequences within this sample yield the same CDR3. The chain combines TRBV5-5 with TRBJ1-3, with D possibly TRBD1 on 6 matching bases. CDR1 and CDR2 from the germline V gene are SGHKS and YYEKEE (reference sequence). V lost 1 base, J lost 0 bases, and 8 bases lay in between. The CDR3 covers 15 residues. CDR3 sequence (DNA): TGTGCCAGCAGCTTGAGGGGGAGCTCTGGAAACACCATATATTTT. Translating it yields CASSLRGSSGNTIYF.

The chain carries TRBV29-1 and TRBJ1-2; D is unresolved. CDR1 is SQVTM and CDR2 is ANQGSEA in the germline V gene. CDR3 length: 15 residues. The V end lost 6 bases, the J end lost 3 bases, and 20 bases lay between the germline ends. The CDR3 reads CSVGYGLVVDYGYTF. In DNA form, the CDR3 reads TGCAGCGTCGGATATGGACTGGTTGTGGACTATGGCTACACCTTC. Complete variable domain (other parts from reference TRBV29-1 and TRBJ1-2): SAVISQKPSRDICQRGTSLTIQCQVDSQVTMMFWYRQQPGQSLTLIATANQGSEATYESGFVIDKFPISRPNLTFSTLTVSNMSPEDSSIYLCSVGYGLVVDYGYTFGSGTRLTVV.

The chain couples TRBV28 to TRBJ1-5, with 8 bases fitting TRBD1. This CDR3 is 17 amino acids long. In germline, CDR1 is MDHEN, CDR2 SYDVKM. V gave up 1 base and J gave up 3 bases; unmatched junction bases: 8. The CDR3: CASSLSFGRGLNQPQHF. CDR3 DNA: TGTGCCAGCAGTTTATCCTTCGGCAGGGGGCTCAATCAGCCCCAGCATTTT. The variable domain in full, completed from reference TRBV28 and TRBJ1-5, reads DVKVTQSSRYLVKRTGEKVFLECVQDMDHENMFWYRQDPGLGLRLIYFSYDVKMKEKGDIPEGYSVSREKKERFSLILESASTNQTSMYLCASSLSFGRGLNQPQHFGDGTRLSIL.

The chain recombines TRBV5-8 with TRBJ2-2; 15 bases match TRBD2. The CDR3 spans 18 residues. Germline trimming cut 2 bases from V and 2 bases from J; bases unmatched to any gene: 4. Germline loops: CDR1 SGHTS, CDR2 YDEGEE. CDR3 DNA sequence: TGTGCCAGCAGCTTTTCGGGACTAGCGGGAGGAAACACCGGGGAGCTGTTTTTT. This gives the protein CASSFSGLAGGNTGELFF.

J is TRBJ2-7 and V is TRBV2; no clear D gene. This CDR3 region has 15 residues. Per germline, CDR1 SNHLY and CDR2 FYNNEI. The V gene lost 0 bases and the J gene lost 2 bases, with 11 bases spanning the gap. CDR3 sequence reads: CASSEAQERTYEQYF. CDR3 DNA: TGTGCCAGCAGTGAAGCGCAAGAGCGCACCTACGAGCAGTACTTC. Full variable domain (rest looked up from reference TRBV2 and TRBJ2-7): EPEVTQTPSHQVTQMGQEVILRCVPISNHLYFYWYRQILGQKVEFLVSFYNNEISEKSEIFDDQFSVERPDGSNFTLKIRSTKLEDSAMYFCASSEAQERTYEQYFGPGTRLTVT.

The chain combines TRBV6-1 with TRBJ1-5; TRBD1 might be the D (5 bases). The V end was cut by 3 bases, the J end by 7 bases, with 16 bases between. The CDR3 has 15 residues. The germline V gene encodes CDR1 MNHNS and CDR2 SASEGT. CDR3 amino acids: CASSDKYRGYQPQHF. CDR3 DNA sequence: TGTGCCAGCAGTGATAAATATCGGGGGTACCAGCCCCAGCATTTT.

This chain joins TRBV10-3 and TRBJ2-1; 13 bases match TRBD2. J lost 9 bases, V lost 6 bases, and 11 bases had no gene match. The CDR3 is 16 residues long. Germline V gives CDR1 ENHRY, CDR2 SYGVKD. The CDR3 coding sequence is TGTGCCATCAGACGGACTAGCGGGAGCCAGGGCGGTGAGCAGTTCTTC. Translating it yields CAIRRTSGSQGGEQFF.

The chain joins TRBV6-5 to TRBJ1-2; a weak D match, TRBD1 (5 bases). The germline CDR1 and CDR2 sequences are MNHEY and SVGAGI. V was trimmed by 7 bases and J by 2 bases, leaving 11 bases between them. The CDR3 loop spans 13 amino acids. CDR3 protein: CASTPDRNYGYTF. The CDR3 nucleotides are TGTGCCAGCACTCCAGACAGAAACTATGGCTACACCTTC.

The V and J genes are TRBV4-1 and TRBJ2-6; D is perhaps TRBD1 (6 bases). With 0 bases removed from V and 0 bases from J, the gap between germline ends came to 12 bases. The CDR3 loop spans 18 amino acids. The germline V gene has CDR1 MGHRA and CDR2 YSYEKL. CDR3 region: CASSQDWTAISGANVLTF. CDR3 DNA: TGCGCCAGCAGCCAAGATTGGACAGCCATCTCTGGGGCCAACGTCCTGACTTTC.

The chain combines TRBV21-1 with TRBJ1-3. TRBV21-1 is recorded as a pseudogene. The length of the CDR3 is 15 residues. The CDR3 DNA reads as TGTGCCAGCAGCAAAGAGGACTGTACTGGAAACACCATATATTTT. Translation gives CASSKEDCTGNTIYF.

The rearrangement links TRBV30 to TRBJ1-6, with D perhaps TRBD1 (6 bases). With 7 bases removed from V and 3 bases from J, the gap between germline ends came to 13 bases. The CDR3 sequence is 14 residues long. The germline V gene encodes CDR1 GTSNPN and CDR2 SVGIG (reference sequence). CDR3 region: CAYLQGFYNSPLHF. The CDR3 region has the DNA TGTGCCTATTTACAGGGATTCTATAATTCACCCCTCCACTTT.

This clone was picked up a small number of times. CDR3 sequence (DNA): TGTGCCAGCAGTCGTCGGGGGAGCAATTCACCCCTCCACTTT. Protein sequence: CASSRRGSNSPLHF. The J gene is TRBJ1-6, the V gene TRBV6-5; tentative D call: TRBD1 (5 bases). Trimming cost V 5 bases and J 7 bases, with 12 bases left between them. CDR3 length: 14 residues. Germline V gene data show CDR1 as MNHEY and CDR2 as SVGAGI.

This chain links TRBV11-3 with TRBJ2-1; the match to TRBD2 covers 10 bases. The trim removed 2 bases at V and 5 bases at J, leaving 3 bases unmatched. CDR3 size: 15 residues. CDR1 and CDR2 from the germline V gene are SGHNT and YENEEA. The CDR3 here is CASSLYGTSDNEQFF. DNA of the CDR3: TGTGCCAGCAGCTTATACGGGACTAGCGACAATGAGCAGTTCTTC.

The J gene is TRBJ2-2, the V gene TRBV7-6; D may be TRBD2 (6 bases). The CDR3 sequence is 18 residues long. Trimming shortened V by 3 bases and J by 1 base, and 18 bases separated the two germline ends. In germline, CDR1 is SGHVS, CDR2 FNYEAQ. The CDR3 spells CASSFVVRGRKNTGELFF. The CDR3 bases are TGTGCCAGCAGCTTTGTCGTAAGAGGGAGGAAGAACACCGGGGAGCTGTTTTTT. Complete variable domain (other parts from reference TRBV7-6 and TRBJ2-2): GAGVSQSPRYKVTKRGQDVALRCDPISGHVSLYWYRQALGQGPEFLTYFNYEAQQDKSGLPNDRFSAERPEGSISTLTIQRTEQRDSAMYRCASSFVVRGRKNTGELFFGEGSRLTVL.

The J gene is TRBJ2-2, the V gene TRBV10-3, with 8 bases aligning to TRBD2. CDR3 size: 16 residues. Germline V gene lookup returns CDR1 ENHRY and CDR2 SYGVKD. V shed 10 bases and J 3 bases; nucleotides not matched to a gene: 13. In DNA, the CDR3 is TGTGCCACCATGGGGTCTAGCGGGTCCTACACCGGGGAGCTGTTTTTT. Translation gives CATMGSSGSYTGELFF.

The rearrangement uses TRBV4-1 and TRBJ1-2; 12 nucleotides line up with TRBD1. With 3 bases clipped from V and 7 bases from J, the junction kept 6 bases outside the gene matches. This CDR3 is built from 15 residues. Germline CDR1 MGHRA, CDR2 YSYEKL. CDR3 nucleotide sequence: TGCGCCAGCAGCCAGGAAGGGACAGGGGGCCCTGGCTACACCTTC. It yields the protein CASSQEGTGGPGYTF.

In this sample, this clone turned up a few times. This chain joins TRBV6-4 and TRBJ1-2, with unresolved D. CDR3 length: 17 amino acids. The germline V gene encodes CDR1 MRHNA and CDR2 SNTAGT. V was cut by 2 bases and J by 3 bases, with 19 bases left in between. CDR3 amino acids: CASSDGSSGVRDYGYTF. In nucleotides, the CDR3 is TGTGCCAGCAGTGACGGTTCCTCCGGGGTTAGGGACTATGGCTACACCTTC.

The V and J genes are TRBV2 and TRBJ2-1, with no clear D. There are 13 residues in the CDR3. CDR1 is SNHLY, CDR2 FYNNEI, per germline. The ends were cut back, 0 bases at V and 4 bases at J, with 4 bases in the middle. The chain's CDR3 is CASSEASYNEQFF. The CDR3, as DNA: TGTGCCAGCAGTGAAGCCAGTTACAATGAGCAGTTCTTC.

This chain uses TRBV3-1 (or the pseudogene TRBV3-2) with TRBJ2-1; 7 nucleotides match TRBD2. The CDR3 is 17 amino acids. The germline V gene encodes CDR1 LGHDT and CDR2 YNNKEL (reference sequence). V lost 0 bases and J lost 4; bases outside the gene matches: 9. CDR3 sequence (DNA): TGTGCCAGCAGCCAAGATGAATTTAGCGGGCTTTACAATGAGCAGTTCTTC. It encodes CASSQDEFSGLYNEQFF.

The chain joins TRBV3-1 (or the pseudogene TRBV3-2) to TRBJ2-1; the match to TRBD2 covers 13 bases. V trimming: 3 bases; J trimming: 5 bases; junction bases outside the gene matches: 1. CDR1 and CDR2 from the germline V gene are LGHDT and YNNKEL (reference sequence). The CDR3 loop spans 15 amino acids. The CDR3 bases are TGTGCCAGCAGCCAGGGACTAGCGGGAAACAATGAGCAGTTCTTC. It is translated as CASSQGLAGNNEQFF.